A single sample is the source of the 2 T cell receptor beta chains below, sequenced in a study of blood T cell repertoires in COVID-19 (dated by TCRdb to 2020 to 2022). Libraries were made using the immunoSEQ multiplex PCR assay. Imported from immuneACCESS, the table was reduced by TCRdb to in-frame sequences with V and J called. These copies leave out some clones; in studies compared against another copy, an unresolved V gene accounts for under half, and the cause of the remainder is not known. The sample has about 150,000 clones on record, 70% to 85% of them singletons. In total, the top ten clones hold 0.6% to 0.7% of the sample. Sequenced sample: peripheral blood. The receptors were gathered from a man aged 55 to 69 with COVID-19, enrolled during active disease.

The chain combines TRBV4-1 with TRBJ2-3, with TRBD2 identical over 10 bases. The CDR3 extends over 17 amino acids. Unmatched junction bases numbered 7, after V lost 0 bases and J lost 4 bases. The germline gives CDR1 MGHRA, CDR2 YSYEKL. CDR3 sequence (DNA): TGCGCCAGCAGCCAAGATCGAACTAGCGGGGCCGCAGATACGCAGTATTTT. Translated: CASSQDRTSGAADTQYF.

CDR3 coding DNA: TGTGCCAGCAGCCCAATCAGGGCTGGAAACACCATATATTTT. This translates into CASSPIRAGNTIYF. The chain carries TRBV7-8 and TRBJ1-3, with TRBD1 as a possible D gene (5 bases). The V gene's germline CDR1 is SGHVS and CDR2 FQNEAQ. Trimming took 5 bases from V and 2 from J, leaving 10 bases between them. This CDR3 region has 14 residues.